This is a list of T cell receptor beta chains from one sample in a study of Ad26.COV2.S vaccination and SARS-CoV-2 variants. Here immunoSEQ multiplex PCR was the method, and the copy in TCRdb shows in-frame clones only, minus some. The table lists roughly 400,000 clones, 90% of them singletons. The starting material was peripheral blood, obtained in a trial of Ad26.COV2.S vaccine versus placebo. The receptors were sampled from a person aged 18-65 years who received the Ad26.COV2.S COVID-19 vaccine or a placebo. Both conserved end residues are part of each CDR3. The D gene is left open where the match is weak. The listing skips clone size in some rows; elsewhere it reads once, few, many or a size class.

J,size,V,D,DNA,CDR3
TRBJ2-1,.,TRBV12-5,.,TGTGCTAGTGGTTTGTCGCCCCGAGGGCAGTTCTTC,CASGLSPRGQFF
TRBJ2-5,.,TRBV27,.,TGTGCCAGCAGTTTACAGCACGGATGGCAAGAGACCCAGTACTTC,CASSLQHGWQETQYF
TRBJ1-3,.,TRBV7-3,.,TGTGCCAGCAGCTTAAACCCTTTACTGAGCTCTGGAAACACCATATATTTT,CASSLNPLLSSGNTIYF
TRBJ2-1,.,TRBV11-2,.,TGTGCCAGCAGCCTCCTGTTAGCGACTGAGCAGTTCTTC,CASSLLLATEQFF
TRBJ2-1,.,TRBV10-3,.,TGTGCCATCAGTGACGGGGAAAATGAGCAGTTCTTC,CAISDGENEQFF
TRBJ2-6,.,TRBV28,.,TGTGCCAGCAGTTTGGTACAGGGCCCGGGGGGGGCCAACGTCCTGACTTTC,CASSLVQGPGGANVLTF
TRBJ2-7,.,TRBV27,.,TGTGCCAGCAGTCCCGGGGACAACTCCTACGAGCAGTACTTC,CASSPGDNSYEQYF
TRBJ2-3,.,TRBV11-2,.,TGTGCCAGCAGCTGGCTAGCTTCCACAGATACGCAGTATTTT,CASSWLASTDTQYF
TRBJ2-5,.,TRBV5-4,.,TGTGCCAGCAGCTCGCTCCCTAAAGAGACCCAGTACTTC,CASSSLPKETQYF
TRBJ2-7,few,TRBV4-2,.,TGTGCCAGCAGCCAAGATAACCCCCCCTACGAGCAGTACTTC,CASSQDNPPYEQYF
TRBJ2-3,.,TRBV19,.,TGTGCCAGTAGTATAGGGGGCTTAGGCCCAGATACGCAGTATTTT,CASSIGGLGPDTQYF
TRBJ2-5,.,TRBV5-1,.,TGCGCCAGCCGCGCGGGACTTTCAGAGACCCAGTACTTC,CASRAGLSETQYF
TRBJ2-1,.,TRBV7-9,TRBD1,TGTGCCAGCAGCGAAGACAGGGGGCGTCAGAATGAGCAGTTCTTC,CASSEDRGRQNEQFF
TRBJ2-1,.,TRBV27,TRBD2,TGTGCCAGCAGTTTAACGGGAGGGGGTCTCAATGAGCAGTTCTTC,CASSLTGGGLNEQFF
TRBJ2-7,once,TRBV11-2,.,TGTGCCAGCAGCTTAAACAGGGATAGAGACGAGCAGTACTTC,CASSLNRDRDEQYF
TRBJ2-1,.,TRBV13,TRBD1,TGTGCCAGCAGCTTCGGGACAGTTTCCTACAATGAGCAGTTCTTC,CASSFGTVSYNEQFF
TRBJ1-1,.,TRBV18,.,TGTGCCAGCTCACCTTCGACCGGGGGGGGCACTGAAGCTTTCTTT,CASSPSTGGGTEAFF
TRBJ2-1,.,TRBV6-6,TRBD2,TGTGCCAGCAGTCCCCCTAGCGGGAACGTGGATCAGAATGAGCAGTTCTTC,CASSPPSGNVDQNEQFF
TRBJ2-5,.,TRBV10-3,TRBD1,TGTGCCATGGGACAGGAAGAGACCCAGTACTTC,CAMGQEETQYF
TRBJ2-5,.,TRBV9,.,TGTGCCAGCAGCGTAGACGGTCCTGGAGGGGGAGGACTGGAGACCCAGTACTTC,CASSVDGPGGGGLETQYF
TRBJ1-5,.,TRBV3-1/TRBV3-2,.,TGTGCCAGCAGCCCTGGAAACAGGGCCAATCAGCCCCAGCATTTT,CASSPGNRANQPQHF
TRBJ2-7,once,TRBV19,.,TGTGCCAGTAGTATCTCCAGGGCGGGAGAGCAGTACTTC,CASSISRAGEQYF
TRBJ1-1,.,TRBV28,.,TGTGCCAGCACCGTGAGAGTGAACACTGAAGCTTTCTTT,CASTVRVNTEAFF
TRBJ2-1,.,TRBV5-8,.,TGTGCCAGCAGCTCTAGTGGGACGGAGTTCTTC,CASSSSGTEFF
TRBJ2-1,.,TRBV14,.,TGTGCCAGCAGCCAAGGTAGCTCCTACAATGAGCAGTTCTTC,CASSQGSSYNEQFF
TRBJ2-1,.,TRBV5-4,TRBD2,TGTGCCAGCAGCTACGGACTAGGCAACTACAATGAGCAGTTCTTC,CASSYGLGNYNEQFF
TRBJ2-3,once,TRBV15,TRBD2,TGTGCCACCAGCGCCGGGAGGGCCCCAGATACGCAGTATTTT,CATSAGRAPDTQYF
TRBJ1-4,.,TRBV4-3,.,TGCGCCAGCAGCCAAGGACAGAGCATTAATGAAAAACTGTTTTTT,CASSQGQSINEKLFF
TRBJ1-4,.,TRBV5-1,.,TGCGCCAGCAGCGGACCCGCCGGGGCAGCTAATGAAAAACTGTTTTTT,CASSGPAGAANEKLFF
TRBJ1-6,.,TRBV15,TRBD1,TGTGCCACCAGCAGAGAATGGACCGGGACAGTTAATTCACCCCTCCACTTT,CATSREWTGTVNSPLHF
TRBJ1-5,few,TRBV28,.,TGTGCCAGCAGTTTCCGGGGTAACAATCAGCCCCAGCATTTT,CASSFRGNNQPQHF
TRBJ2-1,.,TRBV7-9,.,TGTGCCAGCAGCTCAGGGGCTGGCAATGAGCAGTTCTTC,CASSSGAGNEQFF
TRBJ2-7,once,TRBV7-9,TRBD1,TGTGCCAGCAGCCTTGGACAGGAAGCTCTCTACGAGCAGTACTTC,CASSLGQEALYEQYF
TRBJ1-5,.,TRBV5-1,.,TGCGCCAGCAGCTTGGGGCCGGGGGGCAATCAGCCCCAGCATTTT,CASSLGPGGNQPQHF
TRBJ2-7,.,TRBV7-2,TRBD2,TGTGCCAGCAGCTTCAGACTAGCGGGAGGTCTGGAGCAGTACTTC,CASSFRLAGGLEQYF
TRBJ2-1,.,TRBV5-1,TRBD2,TGCGCCAGCAGCTTGGGGACTAGCTCGTACAATGAGCAGTTCTTC,CASSLGTSSYNEQFF
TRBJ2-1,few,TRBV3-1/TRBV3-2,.,TGTGCCAGCAGCCAAGATCCGGGGGCAGGGAATGAGCAGTTCTTC,CASSQDPGAGNEQFF
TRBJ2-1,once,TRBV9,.,TGTGCCAGCAGCATGGACTCACACAATGAGCAGTTCTTC,CASSMDSHNEQFF
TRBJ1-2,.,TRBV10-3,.,TGTGCCATCAGTGTAGGGGAGACCTATGGCTACACCTTC,CAISVGETYGYTF
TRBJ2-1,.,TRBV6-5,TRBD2,TGTGCCAGCAGACCGACTAGCGGGCTTTACAATGAGCAGTTCTTC,CASRPTSGLYNEQFF
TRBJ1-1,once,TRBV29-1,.,TGCAGCGTTTTGTATGGCGGTACCACTGAAGCTTTCTTT,CSVLYGGTTEAFF
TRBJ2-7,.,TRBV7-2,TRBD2,TGTGCCAGCAGCGGAGGGACTAGCGGAACCTACGAGCAGTACTTC,CASSGGTSGTYEQYF
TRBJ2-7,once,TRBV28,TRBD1,TGTGCCAGCAGTACCCCGACAGGGGGCTCCTACGAGCAGTACTTC,CASSTPTGGSYEQYF
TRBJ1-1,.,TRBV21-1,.,TGTGCCAGCAGCGGAAAGGACAGGGTGGGGACTGAAGCTTTCTTT,CASSGKDRVGTEAFF
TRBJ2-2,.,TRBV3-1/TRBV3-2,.,TGTGCCAGCAGCCAAGAATCAGCTTGGGGCGGGGAGCTGTTTTTT,CASSQESAWGGELFF
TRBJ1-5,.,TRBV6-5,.,TGTGCCAGCAGTTCCCCGACGGAACGGGATCAGCCCCAGCATTTT,CASSSPTERDQPQHF
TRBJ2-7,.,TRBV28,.,TGTGCCAGCAGTCCCTCCGGGGGCTGGTCCTACGAGCAGTACTTC,CASSPSGGWSYEQYF
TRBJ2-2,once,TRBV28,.,TGTGCCAGCAGCCTCAACACCGGGGAGCTGTTTTTT,CASSLNTGELFF